Shown below are 2 T cell receptor beta chains from a single sample sequenced in a study of blood T cell repertoires in COVID-19. Clones were read by immunoSEQ multiplex PCR, and TCRdb kept only the in-frame ones, dropping some. Here the sample spans around 60,000 clones, about 81% being singletons. The sequencing sample was made of peripheral blood. These TCRs come from an elderly man with acute or convalescent COVID-19.

The chain has TRBV24-1 and TRBJ2-2; 10 bases fit TRBD1. In germline, CDR1 is KGHDR, CDR2 SFDVKD. CDR3 size: 18 residues. J gave up 6 bases and V 5 bases, and 14 bases lay outside the gene matches. CDR3 nucleotides: TGTGCCACCAGTGTTTCCTTGAGGGGGACAGGGGAACCCGGGGAGCTGTTTTTT. As protein: CATSVSLRGTGEPGELFF.

The rearrangement joins TRBV4-2 to TRBJ1-2, with no clear D. Germline CDR1 LGHNA, CDR2 YNFKEQ. This CDR3 is built from 14 residues. Trimming shortened V by 3 bases and J by 5 bases, and 13 bases separated the two germline ends. The DNA of the CDR3 is TGTGCCAGCAGCCACCACGGGGAAGGGTATGGCTACACCTTC. Translation gives CASSHHGEGYGYTF.